Each of the 25 T cell receptor beta chains below was sequenced from the same sample in a study of blood T cell repertoires in COVID-19. Using immunoSEQ multiplex PCR, the repertoire was profiled, and TCRdb retains in-frame clones only, with some absent. The repertoire consists of about 200,000 clones, with over 80% occurring once and the leading ten covering 0.85% to 0.95%. The sequenced sample was peripheral blood. The receptors stem from a man aged 60 to 75 with COVID-19, enrolled during active disease.

The V call is TRBV27, the J call TRBJ1-1; tentatively, D is TRBD1 (6 bases). V was clipped by 4 bases and J by 11 bases, with 29 bases between them. Looked up from germline, CDR1 is MNHEY and CDR2 is SMNVEV (reference sequence). The CDR3 runs 17 residues. In DNA form, the CDR3 reads TGTGCCAGCAGTTCAGTGGGGGGGGGTGACAGGCCGTGGTTGGCTTTCTTT. Protein: CASSSVGGGDRPWLAFF.

This chain links TRBV30 with TRBJ2-7; maybe TRBD2 (7 bases). Germline V gene data show CDR1 as GTSNPN and CDR2 as SVGIG (reference sequence). Deletions cut 8 bases from V and 4 bases from J, with 18 bases between. This CDR3 contains 13 residues. The CDR3 DNA follows: TGTGCCGGAGGGGGACTACTATCATACGAGCAGTACTTC. Translating gives CAGGGLLSYEQYF.

In its sample, this clone was seen once. This chain connects TRBV28 to TRBJ2-3; 7 positions agree with TRBD2. Unmatched junction bases numbered 10, after V lost 6 bases and J lost 1 base. This CDR3 region has 16 residues. The germline gives CDR1 MDHEN, CDR2 SYDVKM. DNA for the CDR3: TGTGCCAGCAGACGTGCGAAGGGAGGGGGCACAGATACGCAGTATTTT. Amino acid sequence: CASRRAKGGGTDTQYF.

The chain combines TRBV7-3 with TRBJ2-1; TRBD2 matches at 8 bases. This CDR3 spans 19 amino acids. Germline CDR1 and CDR2: SGHTA and FQGTGA. J lost 6 bases, V lost 2 bases, and 18 bases had no gene match. The CDR3 spells CASSLPIPSSGGRRNEQFF. Written as DNA, the CDR3 is TGTGCCAGCAGCTTACCGATCCCTAGTAGCGGCGGGAGGCGCAATGAGCAGTTCTTC.

J is TRBJ2-5 and V is TRBV10-3; D is undetermined. This CDR3 is built from 12 residues. Germline CDR1 is ENHRY and CDR2 is SYGVKD. V was cut by 4 bases and J by 1 base, with 4 bases left in between. The CDR3 nucleotides are TGTGCCATCAGTGCCCTCCAAGAGACCCAGTACTTC. It yields the protein CAISALQETQYF.

The DNA for the CDR3 is TGTGCCAGCAGTCTGCCCGGACTACCCCAAGAGACCCAGTACTTC. This translates into CASSLPGLPQETQYF. The chain combines TRBV6-5 with TRBJ2-5, with D possibly matching TRBD2 (6 bases). Germline values: CDR1 MNHEY, CDR2 SVGAGI. V was cut by 5 bases and J by 1 base, with 14 bases left in between. The CDR3 is 15 residues long.

This clone was seen only once. This chain links TRBV29-1 with TRBJ1-1, with a weak D call TRBD1 (6 bases). This CDR3 has 13 residues. The V and J ends lost 6 bases and 3 bases respectively, with 14 bases between them. CDR1 SQVTM and CDR2 ANQGSEA come from the germline V gene. The CDR3 protein is CSVRWGPDTEAFF. The CDR3 nucleotides read TGCAGCGTACGCTGGGGGCCAGACACTGAAGCTTTCTTT.

The CDR3 DNA reads as TGTGCCAGCAGCTCCCGGGTAAGGGGCCGTGTCACTGAAGCTTTCTTT. Amino acids: CASSSRVRGRVTEAFF. The genes are TRBV5-4 and TRBJ1-1; a possible D gene is TRBD1 (5 bases). Between the trimmed V and J ends, which lost 3 bases and 4 bases, there was a span of 19 bases. Germline V gene sequence: CDR1 SGHNT, CDR2 YYREEE (reference sequence). This CDR3 is built from 16 residues.

This clone was detected once. The rearrangement uses TRBV2 and TRBJ1-1; no clear D gene. The CDR3 is made up of 14 amino acids. Trimming took off 3 bases at V and 0 bases at J, with 8 bases between the two ends. Germline loops: CDR1 SNHLY, CDR2 FYNNEI. The CDR3 DNA follows: TGTGCCAGCAGTGATTTCAGGATGAACACTGAAGCTTTCTTT. Amino acids: CASSDFRMNTEAFF.

This clone was picked up a small number of times. The chain uses TRBV10-3 and TRBJ1-3; 7 nucleotides align to TRBD1. The CDR3 length is 14 residues. Unmatched junction bases numbered 3, after V lost 7 bases and J lost 0 bases. The germline CDR1 and CDR2 sequences are ENHRY and SYGVKD. As DNA, the CDR3 is TGTGCCATCAAGGAGGGGGCCTCTGGAAACACCATATATTTT. It translates to CAIKEGASGNTIYF.

V and J are TRBV28 and TRBJ2-1; D might be TRBD2 (7 bases). The CDR3 spans 16 residues. V was clipped by 6 bases and J by 5 bases, with 20 bases between them. Germline CDR1 and CDR2: MDHEN and SYDVKM. CDR3 DNA: TGTGCCAGCAGAGGGGGGGGGATCCTTTCTAACAATGAGCAGTTCTTC. It translates to CASRGGGILSNNEQFF.

The chain carries TRBV6-4 and TRBJ1-6; no clear D gene. Germline CDR1 and CDR2: MRHNA and SNTAGT. Trimming removed 4 bases from V and 6 bases from J, with 10 bases in between. This CDR3 is built from 14 residues. The CDR3 loop reads CASSAGKPNSPLHF. The CDR3 coding sequence is TGTGCCAGCAGTGCGGGGAAACCTAATTCACCCCTCCACTTT.

V usage is TRBV27 and J usage is TRBJ2-1; D remains ambiguous. V dropped 3 bases and J dropped 9 bases, with 12 bases sitting between them. CDR1 MNHEY and CDR2 SMNVEV come from the germline V gene (reference sequence). There are 13 residues in the CDR3. CDR3 protein: CASSLASSGEQFF. CDR3 DNA sequence: TGTGCCAGCAGTTTGGCATCCTCGGGTGAGCAGTTCTTC.

This rearrangement joins TRBV7-2 to TRBJ2-2; unclear D gene. This CDR3 has 12 amino acids. V lost 3 bases and J 7 bases, leaving 6 bases between the germline ends. In germline, CDR1 is SGHTA, CDR2 FQGNSA. CDR3: CASSFDIGELFF. The CDR3 DNA sequence: TGTGCCAGCAGCTTTGACATCGGGGAGCTGTTTTTT.

The chain has TRBV9 and TRBJ2-3; 10 bases are a match to TRBD1. V shed 4 bases and J 5 bases; nucleotides not matched to a gene: 10. Germline V gene sequence: CDR1 SGDLS, CDR2 YYNGEE. The CDR3 spans 16 residues. Here the CDR3 DNA reads TGTGCCAGCAGCCAACGGACAGGGGGTTCGGGAGATACGCAGTATTTT. Its translation is CASSQRTGGSGDTQYF. The whole variable domain, filled in from reference TRBV9 and TRBJ2-3, reads DSGVTQTPKHLITATGQRVTLRCSPRSGDLSVYWYQQSLDQGLQFLIQYYNGEERAKGNILERFSAQQFPDLHSELNLSSLELGDSALYFCASSQRTGGSGDTQYFGPGTRLTVL.

The chain is built from TRBV30 and TRBJ1-6; the D is unclear. V lost 0 bases and J lost 5, with 11 bases in between. CDR1 and CDR2 from the germline V gene are GTSNPN and SVGIG (reference sequence). There are 15 residues in the CDR3. The CDR3 region has the DNA TGTGCCTGGAGTGTATTCCGAGGAAATAATTCACCCCTCCACTTT. This sequence encodes CAWSVFRGNNSPLHF.

Regarding this clone: The junction does not match germline at one end; this may be a read error. The V call is TRBV2, the J call TRBJ1-5; 10 positions match TRBD1. Germline V lookup: CDR1 SNHLY, CDR2 FYNNEI. CDR3 length equals 15 residues. The CDR3 protein is CASRYETGGKQPQHF. DNA for the CDR3: TGTGCCAGCCGATATGAGACAGGGGGCAAGCAGCCCCAGCATTTT.

The chain is built from TRBV6-1 and TRBJ1-3, with D uncertain. Trimming took 0 bases from V and 2 from J, leaving 5 bases between them. The CDR3 sequence is 14 residues long. Germline assignment: CDR1 MNHNS and CDR2 SASEGT. The DNA of the CDR3 is TGTGCCAGCAGTGAAGCGGCGGCTGGAAACACCATATATTTT. Its protein is CASSEAAAGNTIYF.

CDR3 nucleotide sequence: TGCGCCAGCAGCACCCATGACAGGACTTTTAGAACTGAAGCTTTCTTT. It specifies CASSTHDRTFRTEAFF. The V and J genes are TRBV5-1 and TRBJ1-1; D may be TRBD1 (6 bases). This CDR3 has 16 amino acids. V was clipped by 4 bases and J by 5 bases, with 21 bases between them. CDR1 SGHRS and CDR2 YFSETQ come from the germline V gene.

The V call is TRBV19, the J call TRBJ1-5; D not certain. The germline V and J ends were trimmed by 6 bases and 2 bases, with 20 bases remaining between them. Germline V lookup: CDR1 LNHDA, CDR2 SQIVND (reference sequence). This CDR3 has 17 residues. CDR3 sequence: CASSTSTGGKGNQPQHF. The CDR3 nucleotides read TGTGCCAGTAGCACCTCCACCGGAGGCAAGGGCAATCAGCCCCAGCATTTT.

The J gene is TRBJ2-3, the V gene TRBV9, with TRBD2 matching 10 bases. Germline trimming cut 3 bases from V and 1 base from J; bases unmatched to any gene: 5. The CDR3 is 16 amino acids. The germline CDR1 and CDR2 sequences are SGDLS and YYNGEE. This CDR3 is CASSATLAGGTDTQYF. The CDR3 DNA reads as TGTGCCAGCAGCGCAACCCTAGCGGGAGGCACAGATACGCAGTATTTT.

The chain joins TRBV4-3 to TRBJ2-1; possible D gene TRBD2, 5 bases. V lost 4 bases and J lost 6, with 19 bases in between. Germline lookup yields CDR1 LGHNA and CDR2 YSLEER. CDR3 length equals 16 residues. In nucleotides, the CDR3 is TGCGCCAGCAGCCTCGAGGGTGGGATATATGGCAATGAGCAGTTCTTC. Encoded protein: CASSLEGGIYGNEQFF.

J is TRBJ1-2 and V is TRBV9; tentatively, D is TRBD1 (5 bases). Per the germline V gene, CDR1 is SGDLS and CDR2 is YYNGEE. The V and J ends lost 0 bases and 8 bases respectively, with 14 bases between them. This CDR3 has 14 amino acids. The CDR3 loop is CASSVDGALWGYTF. The CDR3 bases are TGTGCCAGCAGCGTAGATGGGGCTCTCTGGGGCTACACCTTC. The full variable domain, with the rest looked up from reference TRBV9 and TRBJ1-2, is DSGVTQTPKHLITATGQRVTLRCSPRSGDLSVYWYQQSLDQGLQFLIQYYNGEERAKGNILERFSAQQFPDLHSELNLSSLELGDSALYFCASSVDGALWGYTFGSGTRLTVV.

This clone was observed a single time. This chain connects TRBV10-2 to TRBJ2-7, with D tentatively TRBD2 (5 bases). Germline V CDR1 and CDR2: WSHSY, SAAADI. The CDR3 sequence is 17 residues long. The germline V and J ends were trimmed by 4 bases and 0 bases, with 19 bases remaining between them. CDR3 in amino acids: CASSVSSGTILSYEQYF. In nucleotides, the CDR3 is TGCGCCAGCAGTGTTTCTTCGGGAACTATACTCTCCTACGAGCAGTACTTC.

This chain joins TRBV19 and TRBJ1-2, with 10 positions matching TRBD1. V was clipped by 1 base and J by 5 bases; unmatched bases: 4. The CDR3 contains 15 residues. Germline V lookup: CDR1 LNHDA, CDR2 SQIVND (reference sequence). The CDR3 DNA follows: TGTGCCAGTAGTATAGGGCGGGACAGGGGATATGGCTACACCTTC. Protein sequence: CASSIGRDRGYGYTF. Using reference TRBV19 and TRBJ1-2 for the parts outside the CDR3, the full variable domain is DGGITQSPKYLFRKEGQNVTLSCEQNLNHDAMYWYRQDPGQGLRLIYYSQIVNDFQKGDIAEGYSVSREKKESFPLTVTSAQKNPTAFYLCASSIGRDRGYGYTFGSGTRLTVV.